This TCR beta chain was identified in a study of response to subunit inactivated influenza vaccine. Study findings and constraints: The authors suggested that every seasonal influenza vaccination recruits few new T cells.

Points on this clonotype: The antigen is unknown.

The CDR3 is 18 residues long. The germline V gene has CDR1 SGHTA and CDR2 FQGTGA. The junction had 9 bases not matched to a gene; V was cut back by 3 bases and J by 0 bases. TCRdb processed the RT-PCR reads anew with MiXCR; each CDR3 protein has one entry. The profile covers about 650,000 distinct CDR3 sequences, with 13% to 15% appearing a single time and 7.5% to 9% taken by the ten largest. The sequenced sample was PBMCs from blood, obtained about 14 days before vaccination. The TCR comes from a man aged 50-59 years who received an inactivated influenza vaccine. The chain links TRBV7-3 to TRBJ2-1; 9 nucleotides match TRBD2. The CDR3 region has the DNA TGTGCCAGCAGCTTTATATGGGTGACTAGCGGCTCCTACAATGAGCAGTTCTTC. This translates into CASSFIWVTSGSYNEQFF.